The 18 T cell receptor beta chains below were found in one sample sequenced in a study of cytomegalovirus exposure and HLA in healthy donors (dated by TCRdb to about 2017). Library prep was done by the immunoSEQ multiplex PCR assay. For the multiplex PCR, a mixture combining 60 forward primers for TCR Vbeta segments and 13 reverse primers for TCR Jbeta segments was used. TCRdb limited this immuneACCESS table to in-frame rearrangements with V and J called. A share of clones is missing; checked studies link under half to unresolved V genes, and the rest is unexplained. This sample lists hundreds of thousands of clones; roughly 85% were detected once. The biggest ten clones account for 0.2% to 0.3% of the sample. What was sequenced was PBMCs. The receptors originated from a girl aged 2 to 9 in good health and CMV-seronegative.

This clone was seen a handful of times. The chain uses TRBV27 and TRBJ2-3; D gene uncertain. V was trimmed by 5 bases and J by 0 bases, leaving 15 bases between them. The CDR3 has 16 amino acids. CDR1 and CDR2 from the germline V gene are MNHEY and SMNVEV (reference sequence). In DNA form, the CDR3 reads TGTGCCAGCAGTCGAGCCATTACGGTTAGCACAGATACGCAGTATTTT. Its translation: CASSRAITVSTDTQYF.

The chain joins TRBV5-6 to TRBJ2-1, with 10 bases matching TRBD2. The J segment lost 6 bases and the V segment lost 3 bases, leaving 3 bases of the junction unmatched. The CDR3 consists of 14 residues. Germline V CDR1 and CDR2: SGHDT, YYEEEE. CDR3 region: CASSSAGGANEQFF. In nucleotides, the CDR3 is TGTGCCAGCAGCTCAGCGGGGGGGGCCAATGAGCAGTTCTTC.

This clone was recorded a few times. The chain has TRBV5-1 and TRBJ2-4, with 10 bases identical to TRBD2. The germline CDR1 and CDR2 sequences are SGHRS and YFSETQ. This CDR3 has 16 amino acids. V was pared by 1 base and J by 1 base, with 2 bases of the junction left unmatched. The CDR3 region has the DNA TGCGCCAGCAGCTTGCTAGCGGGGGTGGCCAAAAACATTCAGTACTTC. Translation: CASSLLAGVAKNIQYF.

The chain couples TRBV9 to TRBJ1-1; D gene ambiguous. This CDR3 has 14 amino acids. The V end was cut by 2 bases, the J end by 5 bases, with 13 bases between. Germline V gene data show CDR1 as SGDLS and CDR2 as YYNGEE. The CDR3 DNA reads TGTGCCAGCAGCGTGTTCGGGGAAATGACTGAAGCTTTCTTT. Encoded protein: CASSVFGEMTEAFF. Full variable domain (outside the CDR3, taken from reference TRBV9 and TRBJ1-1): DSGVTQTPKHLITATGQRVTLRCSPRSGDLSVYWYQQSLDQGLQFLIQYYNGEERAKGNILERFSAQQFPDLHSELNLSSLELGDSALYFCASSVFGEMTEAFFGQGTRLTVV.

This sequence joins TRBV6-5 and TRBJ2-1; no firm D call. The CDR3 loop spans 11 amino acids. The germline CDR1 and CDR2 sequences are MNHEY and SVGAGI. Trimming removed 11 bases from V and 8 bases from J, with 13 bases in between. The CDR3 DNA reads TGTGCCCGACCCCCCCAGGATGAGCAGTTCTTC. This codes for CARPPQDEQFF.

The chain has TRBV2 and TRBJ1-5; D gene unclear. CDR1 and CDR2 (germline): SNHLY, FYNNEI. The CDR3 sequence is 13 residues long. The V and J ends lost 6 bases and 2 bases respectively, with 8 bases between them. CDR3 sequence reads: CASRRWGNQPQHF. The CDR3 coding sequence is TGTGCCAGCAGGAGGTGGGGCAATCAGCCCCAGCATTTT.

The V call is TRBV7-9, the J call TRBJ2-7; 9 positions agree with TRBD2. Germline loops: CDR1 SEHNR, CDR2 FQNEAQ (reference sequence). The CDR3 covers 15 residues. J lost 0 bases, V lost 5 bases, and 5 bases had no gene match. The CDR3 DNA is TGTGCCAGCAGCAGAACTAGCGGGTCCTCCTACGAGCAGTACTTC. The encoded protein is CASSRTSGSSYEQYF. Based on the CDR3 plus reference TRBV7-9 and TRBJ2-7, the full variable domain is DTGVSQNPRHKITKRGQNVTFRCDPISEHNRLYWYRQTLGQGPEFLTYFQNEAQLEKSRLLSDRFSAERPKGSFSTLEIQRTEQGDSAMYLCASSRTSGSSYEQYFGPGTRLTVT.

The chain recombines TRBV10-3 with TRBJ1-1, with no clear D. Germline loops: CDR1 ENHRY, CDR2 SYGVKD. V was clipped by 11 bases and J by 3 bases, with 16 bases between them. The CDR3 extends over 13 amino acids. The CDR3 here is CAAGGLGDTEAFF. CDR3 bases: TGTGCCGCTGGAGGGTTGGGAGACACTGAAGCTTTCTTT.

This rearrangement joins TRBV5-1 to TRBJ2-3; 9 positions match TRBD2. V shed 4 bases, J shed 5 bases, and the junction held 11 bases outside the gene matches. Germline lookup yields CDR1 SGHRS and CDR2 YFSETQ. The CDR3 has 16 amino acids. DNA of the CDR3: TGCGCCAGCAGCCTAGTAGCGGGGGTCTTTGGAGATACGCAGTATTTT. It yields the protein CASSLVAGVFGDTQYF.

This chain links TRBV5-5 with TRBJ1-3; TRBD1 matches 8 bases. From germline, CDR1 is SGHKS and CDR2 YYEKEE (reference sequence). V was pared by 0 bases and J by 4 bases, with 0 bases of the junction left unmatched. The CDR3 covers 14 residues. The CDR3 bases are TGTGCCAGCAGCTTGGACAGGGGGGGAAACACCATATATTTT. Its protein is CASSLDRGGNTIYF.

The V call is TRBV5-1, the J call TRBJ1-1; maybe TRBD1 (6 bases). The germline gives CDR1 SGHRS, CDR2 YFSETQ. The CDR3 is 16 residues long. V was shortened by 0 bases and J by 4 bases, with 16 bases between the two germline ends. The CDR3 DNA reads as TGCGCCAGCAGCTTGGTGACAGGCCCCCCCAGCACTGAAGCTTTCTTT. Its translation is CASSLVTGPPSTEAFF.

The J gene is TRBJ2-3, the V gene TRBV4-1; 12 bases are a match to TRBD2. J was trimmed by 3 bases and V by 4 bases; bases with no gene match: 5. The CDR3 loop spans 16 amino acids. Germline CDR1 MGHRA, CDR2 YSYEKL. CDR3 sequence (DNA): TGCGCCAGCAGCCTATCTAGCGGGGGGGCTACAGATACGCAGTATTTT. This sequence encodes CASSLSSGGATDTQYF.

The V call is TRBV4-1, the J call TRBJ2-2, with a possible D match to TRBD2 (7 bases). This CDR3 region has 16 residues. Germline assignment: CDR1 MGHRA and CDR2 YSYEKL. V was clipped by 4 bases and J by 3 bases, with 15 bases between them. The CDR3 region is CASSPLGGRDTGELFF. The CDR3, as DNA: TGCGCCAGCAGCCCACTCGGGGGGCGGGACACCGGGGAGCTGTTTTTT.

This clone showed up just once. This rearrangement joins TRBV30 to TRBJ1-2; no firm D call. CDR1 GTSNPN and CDR2 SVGIG come from the germline V gene (reference sequence). V was trimmed by 3 bases and J by 7 bases, leaving 9 bases between them. The CDR3 totals 11 residues. In DNA, the CDR3 is TGTGCCTGGAGACAGCCCGGTGGCTACACCTTC. It codes for CAWRQPGGYTF.

This clone came up a few times. The chain is built from TRBV6-6 and TRBJ2-7; the D gene is possibly TRBD1 (6 bases). The germline gives CDR1 MNHNY, CDR2 SVGAGI (reference sequence). This CDR3 region has 15 residues. V lost 0 bases to trimming and J lost 0 bases, with 9 bases between them. CDR3 amino acids: CASSYSTGPSYEQYF. Here the CDR3 DNA reads TGTGCCAGCAGTTACTCAACAGGGCCCTCCTACGAGCAGTACTTC.

The count of this clone is one. V usage is TRBV2 and J usage is TRBJ2-2; 8 bases are a match to TRBD2. CDR3 length: 16 residues. After removal of 4 bases from V and 5 bases from J, the junction contained 9 bases not matched to a gene. Germline lookup yields CDR1 SNHLY and CDR2 FYNNEI. CDR3 nucleotides: TGTGCCAGCAGTGCGGTTAGCGGGGACCTGACCGGGGAGCTGTTTTTT. As protein: CASSAVSGDLTGELFF. The whole variable domain, filled in from reference TRBV2 and TRBJ2-2, reads EPEVTQTPSHQVTQMGQEVILRCVPISNHLYFYWYRQILGQKVEFLVSFYNNEISEKSEIFDDQFSVERPDGSNFTLKIRSTKLEDSAMYFCASSAVSGDLTGELFFGEGSRLTVL.

CDR3 protein: CASGLTRQGGQETQYF. Written as DNA, the CDR3 is TGTGCTAGTGGTTTGACCCGACAGGGGGGACAAGAGACCCAGTACTTC. V gene TRBV12-5 combines with J gene TRBJ2-5; the match to TRBD1 covers 9 bases. Germline lookup yields CDR1 LGHNT and CDR2 FRNRAP. Unmatched junction bases numbered 6, after V lost 2 bases and J lost 2 bases. The CDR3 is made up of 16 amino acids.

This clone was seen only once. The chain uses TRBV5-1 and TRBJ2-7; possibly TRBD2 for D (5 bases). With 1 base removed from V and 0 bases from J, the gap between germline ends came to 11 bases. This CDR3 is built from 15 residues. Germline V gives CDR1 SGHRS, CDR2 YFSETQ. The CDR3 DNA follows: TGCGCCAGCAGCTTGACAGACTACCGCTCCTACGAGCAGTACTTC. Its protein product is CASSLTDYRSYEQYF.